These 18 T cell receptor beta chains were sequenced from one sample in a study of cytomegalovirus exposure and HLA in healthy donors. With 60 Vbeta and 13 Jbeta primers, the PCR was carried out. Method: immunoSEQ multiplex PCR; TCRdb's copy keeps in-frame clones and lacks some. This table has about 130,000 clones, roughly 74% appearing once. The sample comprised PBMCs. The receptors here all came from a middle-aged man in good health and CMV-seropositive.

Only a few counts were recorded for this clone. The chain links TRBV25-1 to TRBJ1-4; maybe TRBD1 (5 bases). V was trimmed by 3 bases and J by 8 bases, leaving 13 bases between them. The CDR3 is 14 residues long. The germline V gene has CDR1 MGHDK and CDR2 SYGVNS. This CDR3 is CASSESRGGEKLFF. The CDR3 nucleotides read TGTGCCAGCAGTGAGTCAAGGGGTGGGGAAAAACTGTTTTTT. Together with reference TRBV25-1 and TRBJ1-4, the CDR3 gives the full variable domain: EADIYQTPRYLVIGTGKKITLECSQTMGHDKMYWYQQDPGMELHLIHYSYGVNSTEKGDLSSESTVSRIRTEHFPLTLESARPSHTSQYLCASSESRGGEKLFFGSGTQLSVL.

This clone was counted once. The rearrangement links TRBV2 to TRBJ2-5; D not resolved. The J call may be incorrect, as the DNA end agrees better with TRBJ2-7. The germline V gene has CDR1 SNHLY and CDR2 FYNNEI. The CDR3 is made up of 14 amino acids. CDR3 sequence reads: CASEYRSTNYEQYF. CDR3 DNA sequence: TGTGCCAGCGAATACCGGTCCACGAACTACGAGCAGTACTTC.

The chain joins TRBV5-1 to TRBJ1-1, with D uncertain. Germline V CDR1 and CDR2: SGHRS, YFSETQ. The CDR3 contains 14 residues. Trimming took 0 bases from V and 1 from J, leaving 7 bases between them. Here the CDR3 DNA reads TGCGCCAGCAGCTTGGCGGACTCGAACACTGAAGCTTTCTTT. Protein sequence: CASSLADSNTEAFF.

The chain employs TRBV6-1 and TRBJ2-1, with D maybe TRBD2 (6 bases). Trimming pared 10 bases from V and 3 bases from J, leaving 16 bases between. This CDR3 is built from 14 residues. The germline CDR1 and CDR2 sequences are MNHNS and SASEGT. CDR3: CATRRGRNYNEQFF. The CDR3, as DNA: TGTGCCACTCGTCGGGGGAGGAACTACAATGAGCAGTTCTTC.

The chain combines TRBV7-8 with TRBJ2-7, with 10 nucleotides matching TRBD1. J lost 6 bases, V lost 4 bases, and 6 bases had no gene match. The germline gives CDR1 SGHVS, CDR2 FQNEAQ. This CDR3 spans 14 amino acids. Here the CDR3 DNA reads TGTGCCAGCAGCTGGCGGGACAGGGGCGCCGAGCAGTACTTC. The encoded protein is CASSWRDRGAEQYF.

This clone was detected a few times. The gene calls are TRBV5-1 and TRBJ1-2, with TRBD1 as a possible D gene (6 bases). This CDR3 has 12 amino acids. Trimming removed 9 bases at V and 6 bases at J, with 15 bases between. Per the germline V gene, CDR1 is SGHRS and CDR2 is YFSETQ. As DNA, the CDR3 is TGCGCCACCCGGCCGGACAGCGATGGCTACACCTTC. Translated, it gives CATRPDSDGYTF.

This sequence joins TRBV10-3 and TRBJ2-1; TRBD2 aligns across 11 bases. CDR3 length: 16 amino acids. The ends lost 5 bases at V and 3 bases at J; junction bases unmatched: 6. The germline V gene has CDR1 ENHRY and CDR2 SYGVKD. The CDR3 DNA reads as TGTGCCATCAGTCCTGAGGGACTAGCGGTCTACAATGAGCAGTTCTTC. This translates into CAISPEGLAVYNEQFF.

The V call is TRBV7-8, the J call TRBJ1-1; 8 positions match TRBD1. CDR1 SGHVS and CDR2 FQNEAQ come from the germline V gene. V was pared by 1 base and J by 5 bases, with 3 bases of the junction left unmatched. This CDR3 has 14 residues. CDR3: CASSLGTGRTEAFF. The DNA for the CDR3 is TGTGCCAGCAGCTTAGGGACAGGGAGGACTGAAGCTTTCTTT.

This chain joins TRBV28 and TRBJ1-2, with D perhaps TRBD1 (5 bases). Per the germline V gene, CDR1 is MDHEN and CDR2 is SYDVKM. V lost 5 bases and J lost 0, with 16 bases in between. This CDR3 region has 16 residues. The CDR3 nucleotides read TGTGCCAGCAGTCCCCCCGTCGGGGGGGCTAACTATGGCTACACCTTC. Its protein is CASSPPVGGANYGYTF.

This clone was seen only a few times. This chain joins TRBV4-1 and TRBJ1-1; TRBD1 aligns across 7 bases. Germline loops: CDR1 MGHRA, CDR2 YSYEKL. The CDR3 runs 16 residues. V shed 2 bases, J shed 0 bases, and the junction held 6 bases outside the gene matches. CDR3 in DNA: TGCGCCAGCAGCCAACGGGACAGACCCATGAACACTGAAGCTTTCTTT. It codes for CASSQRDRPMNTEAFF.

This chain uses TRBV7-9 with TRBJ2-2; perhaps TRBD2 as D (5 bases). The CDR3 has 12 residues. Per the germline V gene, CDR1 is SEHNR and CDR2 is FQNEAQ (reference sequence). The V gene lost 5 bases and the J gene lost 9 bases, with 10 bases spanning the gap. The CDR3 loop is CASSRELRELFF. In nucleotides, the CDR3 is TGTGCCAGCAGCCGGGAACTCCGGGAGCTGTTTTTT.

The chain employs TRBV2 and TRBJ2-7; D not resolved. This CDR3 contains 13 residues. V lost 4 bases, J lost 4 bases, and 11 bases lay in between. Looked up from germline, CDR1 is SNHLY and CDR2 is FYNNEI. The CDR3 DNA follows: TGTGCCAGCAGTGGTGGCCTGCCTTACGAGCAGTACTTC. Amino acid sequence: CASSGGLPYEQYF.

This clone came up a few times. J is TRBJ2-7 and V is TRBV14; D unclear. From germline, CDR1 is SGHDN and CDR2 FVKESK. The length of the CDR3 is 11 residues. Trimming removed 3 bases from V and 8 bases from J, with 8 bases in between. The CDR3 loop reads CASSQQQKQYF. In DNA form, the CDR3 reads TGTGCCAGCAGCCAGCAACAGAAGCAGTACTTC. Variable domain in full (rest from reference TRBV14 and TRBJ2-7): EAGVTQFPSHSVIEKGQTVTLRCDPISGHDNLYWYRRVMGKEIKFLLHFVKESKQDESGMPNNRFLAERTGGTYSTLKVQPAELEDSGVYFCASSQQQKQYFGPGTRLTVT.

V usage is TRBV13 and J usage is TRBJ1-4; tentative D call: TRBD1 (5 bases). Germline values: CDR1 PRHDT, CDR2 FYEKMQ (reference sequence). With 5 bases removed from V and 4 bases from J, the gap between germline ends came to 11 bases. The CDR3 totals 14 residues. The CDR3 coding sequence is TGTGCCAGCAGCCTCCGACAGTTTAATGAAAAACTGTTTTTT. This sequence encodes CASSLRQFNEKLFF.

The chain couples TRBV15 to TRBJ1-1; the D gene is possibly TRBD1 (6 bases). CDR3 length equals 15 residues. Germline CDR1 reads LNHNV; CDR2 reads YYDKDF (reference sequence). Trimming pared 0 bases from V and 3 bases from J, leaving 11 bases between. The CDR3 region has the DNA TGTGCCACCAGCAGAGATGGACAGTCAGACACTGAAGCTTTCTTT. Translated, it gives CATSRDGQSDTEAFF. Full variable domain (missing parts from reference TRBV15 and TRBJ1-1): DAMVIQNPRYQVTQFGKPVTLSCSQTLNHNVMYWYQQKSSQAPKLLFHYYDKDFNNEADTPDNFQSRRPNTSFCFLDIRSPGLGDTAMYLCATSRDGQSDTEAFFGQGTRLTVV.

This clone turned up a few times. The V and J genes are TRBV7-9 and TRBJ2-5, with TRBD1 matching 7 bases. CDR3 length: 13 amino acids. The V segment lost 5 bases and the J segment 5 bases; nucleotides outside the gene matches: 5. Germline CDR1 reads SEHNR; CDR2 reads FQNEAQ (reference sequence). The CDR3 loop reads CASSRQGQETQYF. CDR3 DNA sequence: TGTGCCAGCAGCCGACAGGGTCAGGAGACCCAGTACTTC. Together with reference TRBV7-9 and TRBJ2-5, the CDR3 gives the full variable domain: DTGVSQNPRHKITKRGQNVTFRCDPISEHNRLYWYRQTLGQGPEFLTYFQNEAQLEKSRLLSDRFSAERPKGSFSTLEIQRTEQGDSAMYLCASSRQGQETQYFGPGTRLLVL.

The CDR3 protein is CASPRGGYGSGANVLTF. The CDR3 DNA reads TGTGCCAGCCCCCGGGGAGGATATGGCTCTGGGGCCAACGTCCTGACTTTC. The genes are TRBV7-9 and TRBJ2-6; possibly TRBD2 for D (6 bases). The CDR3 has 17 residues. Germline V gene data show CDR1 as SEHNR and CDR2 as FQNEAQ (reference sequence). V was cut by 8 bases and J by 0 bases, with 17 bases left in between.

This sequence joins TRBV19 and TRBJ1-5; 8 bases match TRBD1. V was clipped by 5 bases and J by 2 bases; unmatched bases: 5. The CDR3 has 15 amino acids. Germline CDR1 reads LNHDA; CDR2 reads SQIVND (reference sequence). The CDR3 here is CASSPDRGGNQPQHF. CDR3 nucleotides: TGTGCCAGTAGTCCTGACAGGGGTGGCAATCAGCCCCAGCATTTT.